A single sample gave rise to the 32 T cell receptor beta chains below, sequenced in a study of shared clonotypes between healthy human individuals. Data came from immunoSEQ multiplex PCR; TCRdb stores just in-frame clones and leaves some out. The sample holds more than 2 million clones; just over 90% are singletons and the top ten take 1.5% to 2%. Positive CCR7 selection of CD45RO-negative cells yielded the naive CD8 cells, and terminally differentiated effector memory CD45RA+ cells were excluded. Sample: naive CD8+ T cells from PBMCs. All receptors derive from a man aged 18 to 35 in good health. Some clones in this sample may be carry-over from other donors' samples.

Here the CDR3 reads CASGDRGGQETQYF. The CDR3 bases are TGTGCCAGCGGGGACAGGGGAGGCCAAGAGACCCAGTACTTC. This rearrangement joins TRBV28 to TRBJ2-5, with 10 bases matching TRBD1. The CDR3 spans 14 residues. J gave up 1 base and V 8 bases, and 4 bases lay outside the gene matches. Germline CDR1 reads MDHEN; CDR2 reads SYDVKM.

The rearrangement links TRBV13 to TRBJ2-7; 9 nucleotides line up with TRBD1. J gave up 3 bases and V 5 bases, and 11 bases lay outside the gene matches. The germline gives CDR1 PRHDT, CDR2 FYEKMQ (reference sequence). This CDR3 has 16 residues. This CDR3 is CASSVSPGQGYYEQYF. In DNA form, the CDR3 reads TGTGCCAGCAGCGTGAGCCCGGGACAGGGTTACTACGAGCAGTACTTC.

The CDR3 is CASSLGQGEGNQPQHF. The CDR3, as DNA: TGCGCCAGCAGCTTGGGGCAGGGCGAGGGCAATCAGCCCCAGCATTTT. The V gene is TRBV5-1, the J gene TRBJ1-5; the D gene is possibly TRBD1 (5 bases). The V end lost 0 bases, the J end lost 2 bases, and 12 bases lay between the germline ends. This CDR3 is built from 16 residues. Per germline, CDR1 SGHRS and CDR2 YFSETQ.

The chain is built from TRBV27 and TRBJ1-1; 7 nucleotides align to TRBD1. J lost 4 bases, V lost 5 bases, and 13 bases had no gene match. Germline V gene data show CDR1 as MNHEY and CDR2 as SMNVEV (reference sequence). This CDR3 region has 16 residues. The CDR3 sequence is CASSLFRGIGFTEAFF. The CDR3, as DNA: TGTGCCAGCAGTCTATTCAGGGGGATAGGGTTCACTGAAGCTTTCTTT.

The J gene is TRBJ1-2, the V gene TRBV28; a weak D match, TRBD1 (6 bases). The CDR3 loop spans 18 amino acids. Looked up from germline, CDR1 is MDHEN and CDR2 is SYDVKM. With 1 base removed from V and 5 bases from J, the gap between germline ends came to 23 bases. The CDR3 region is CASSLSHRAGARGYGYTF. For the CDR3, the DNA is TGTGCCAGCAGTTTATCCCATCGGGCAGGGGCTCGAGGATATGGCTACACCTTC.

This rearrangement joins TRBV14 to TRBJ2-7; D might be TRBD1 (6 bases). Germline V gene lookup returns CDR1 SGHDN and CDR2 FVKESK. Deletions cut 0 bases from V and 9 bases from J, with 24 bases between. This CDR3 has 17 amino acids. CDR3 loop: CASSQDRGWALESSQYF. As DNA, the CDR3 is TGTGCCAGCAGCCAAGATAGGGGGTGGGCTCTAGAATCTTCGCAGTACTTC.

This clone was recorded a few times. The V and J genes are TRBV4-1 and TRBJ1-4; no firm D call. V was cut by 4 bases and J by 7 bases, with 16 bases left in between. The CDR3 covers 15 residues. The germline gives CDR1 MGHRA, CDR2 YSYEKL. CDR3 protein: CASSLRTRRFEKLFF. The CDR3 DNA is TGCGCCAGCAGCCTTAGGACGCGGAGATTTGAAAAACTGTTTTTT.

This chain joins TRBV27 and TRBJ2-7; D possibly corresponds to TRBD2 (6 bases). Trimming stripped 5 bases from V and 7 bases from J, with 21 bases between. This CDR3 has 15 amino acids. Germline V CDR1 and CDR2: MNHEY, SMNVEV (reference sequence). The CDR3 DNA sequence: TGTGCCAGCAGTCCGGGGGTCACGGGGCCAAGGGAGCAGTACTTC. Its protein is CASSPGVTGPREQYF.

The chain recombines TRBV10-3 with TRBJ1-3, with 8 nucleotides matching TRBD1. CDR3 length equals 17 residues. CDR1 is ENHRY and CDR2 is SYGVKD in the germline V gene. With V trimmed by 8 bases and J by 2 bases, 14 bases remained unmatched. The CDR3 region has the DNA TGTGCCATCGCCGGGACAGGCAAAACCCCGGCTGGAAACACCATATATTTT. It yields the protein CAIAGTGKTPAGNTIYF.

This chain joins TRBV7-9 and TRBJ2-7; D gene ambiguous. V gave up 2 bases and J gave up 0 bases, with 14 bases separating them. CDR3 length: 16 residues. CDR1 SEHNR and CDR2 FQNEAQ come from the germline V gene (reference sequence). The CDR3 is CASSLSQSVSSYEQYF. CDR3 in DNA: TGTGCCAGCAGCTTATCCCAGAGTGTAAGCTCCTACGAGCAGTACTTC.

V usage is TRBV7-9 and J usage is TRBJ2-1; D perhaps matches TRBD1 (6 bases). This CDR3 comprises 15 residues. Germline V gene data show CDR1 as SEHNR and CDR2 as FQNEAQ (reference sequence). Trimming removed 4 bases from V and 4 bases from J, with 14 bases in between. The CDR3 reads CASSSSWGPYNEQFF. The CDR3 DNA follows: TGTGCCAGCAGCTCTAGCTGGGGGCCATACAATGAGCAGTTCTTC.

This chain uses TRBV27 with TRBJ2-7; 8 nucleotides align to TRBD1. This CDR3 is 15 amino acids long. Germline V gene data show CDR1 as MNHEY and CDR2 as SMNVEV (reference sequence). Trimming at V came to 3 bases and at J to 2 bases, leaving 6 bases not matched to a gene. Written as DNA, the CDR3 is TGTGCCAGCAGTTTCTCGACAGGGGCCCCCTACGAGCAGTACTTC. Amino acids: CASSFSTGAPYEQYF.

This chain joins TRBV11-2 and TRBJ2-6; TRBD2 matches 14 bases. The length of the CDR3 is 18 residues. V lost 6 bases, J lost 2 bases, and 6 bases stayed unmatched. Germline CDR1 reads SGHAT; CDR2 reads FQNNGV. The DNA of the CDR3 is TGTGCCAGCAGAGGGACTAGCGGGAGTGCAGCTGGGGCCAACGTCCTGACTTTC. Residues: CASRGTSGSAAGANVLTF.

The chain is built from TRBV15 and TRBJ2-1; D is unclear. This CDR3 is 13 amino acids long. CDR1 and CDR2 from the germline V gene are LNHNV and YYDKDF (reference sequence). Deletions cut 4 bases from V and 4 bases from J, with 8 bases between. DNA for the CDR3: TGTGCCACCAGCACTGAAGCGTACAATGAGCAGTTCTTC. This gives the protein CATSTEAYNEQFF.

Only one count was recorded for this clone. The rearrangement links TRBV4-3 to TRBJ1-6; D is unresolved. Per the germline V gene, CDR1 is LGHNA and CDR2 is YSLEER. The V and J ends lost 0 bases and 7 bases respectively, with 10 bases between them. The CDR3 loop spans 15 amino acids. CDR3 sequence reads: CASSQDRIGNSPLHF. CDR3 sequence (DNA): TGCGCCAGCAGCCAAGATCGCATAGGGAATTCACCCCTCCACTTT.

V and J are TRBV7-9 and TRBJ1-1; the D is unclear. Per the germline V gene, CDR1 is SEHNR and CDR2 is FQNEAQ (reference sequence). Trimming cost V 5 bases and J 8 bases, with 15 bases left between them. CDR3 size: 13 residues. The CDR3 reads CASSRDVWGEAFF. The CDR3 DNA reads TGTGCCAGCAGCCGGGATGTTTGGGGAGAAGCTTTCTTT.

V gene TRBV29-1 combines with J gene TRBJ2-7, with D unclear. Germline CDR1 SQVTM, CDR2 ANQGSEA. V was pared by 5 bases and J by 2 bases, with 7 bases between. This CDR3 contains 11 residues. CDR3 amino acids: CSVSVAYEQYF. In DNA, the CDR3 is TGCAGCGTTTCGGTTGCCTACGAGCAGTACTTC.

V gene TRBV7-9 combines with J gene TRBJ2-7; TRBD2 matches 11 bases. This CDR3 is built from 18 residues. Looked up from germline, CDR1 is SEHNR and CDR2 is FQNEAQ (reference sequence). V lost 1 base to trimming and J lost 4 bases; unmatched junction nucleotides: 12. CDR3 DNA: TGTGCCAGCAGCTTAGGTAGGGCGGGGCCTAGCGGGAGGTACGAGCAGTACTTC. This encodes CASSLGRAGPSGRYEQYF. Complete variable domain (other parts from reference TRBV7-9 and TRBJ2-7): DTGVSQNPRHKITKRGQNVTFRCDPISEHNRLYWYRQTLGQGPEFLTYFQNEAQLEKSRLLSDRFSAERPKGSFSTLEIQRTEQGDSAMYLCASSLGRAGPSGRYEQYFGPGTRLTVT.

The V and J genes are TRBV13 and TRBJ2-7, with D perhaps matching TRBD2 (7 bases). The ends were cut back, 1 base at V and 3 bases at J, with 13 bases in the middle. This CDR3 comprises 15 residues. CDR1 and CDR2 (germline): PRHDT, FYEKMQ (reference sequence). The DNA for the CDR3 is TGTGCCAGCAGCTTAGCTGGGGGGGGCTTCTACGAGCAGTACTTC. Translating gives CASSLAGGGFYEQYF.

CDR3 residues: CASIGKGPNGYTF. CDR3 nucleotides: TGTGCCAGCATAGGCAAGGGCCCAAATGGCTACACCTTC. J is TRBJ1-2 and V is TRBV2; D unclear. Per germline, CDR1 SNHLY and CDR2 FYNNEI. This CDR3 is built from 13 residues. Deletions cut 7 bases from V and 6 bases from J, with 15 bases between.

This chain joins TRBV27 and TRBJ2-1; no firm D call. The ends were cut back, 2 bases at V and 4 bases at J, with 9 bases in the middle. Germline V gene data show CDR1 as MNHEY and CDR2 as SMNVEV (reference sequence). This CDR3 contains 14 residues. DNA of the CDR3: TGTGCCAGCAGTTTAGAAGGTCAATACAATGAGCAGTTCTTC. Amino acid sequence: CASSLEGQYNEQFF.

The gene calls are TRBV5-1 and TRBJ2-2, with 7 bases lining up with TRBD2. There are 15 residues in the CDR3. CDR1 SGHRS and CDR2 YFSETQ come from the germline V gene. V was pared by 2 bases and J by 7 bases, with 8 bases of the junction left unmatched. The CDR3 loop is CASSFERERFGELFF. The CDR3 DNA follows: TGCGCCAGCAGCTTTGAGCGGGAACGCTTCGGGGAGCTGTTTTTT. Variable domain in full (rest from reference TRBV5-1 and TRBJ2-2): KAGVTQTPRYLIKTRGQQVTLSCSPISGHRSVSWYQQTPGQGLQFLFEYFSETQRNKGNFPGRFSGRQFSNSRSEMNVSTLELGDSALYLCASSFERERFGELFFGEGSRLTVL.

The V gene is TRBV27, the J gene TRBJ2-2; no clear D gene. The CDR3 is 15 amino acids. CDR1 MNHEY and CDR2 SMNVEV come from the germline V gene (reference sequence). V shed 3 bases and J shed 0 bases, with 8 bases lying between them. Here the CDR3 reads CASSFHRANTGELFF. In nucleotides, the CDR3 is TGTGCCAGCAGTTTCCACAGAGCGAACACCGGGGAGCTGTTTTTT.

The chain's CDR3 is CASSFISGMNTEAFF. CDR3 in DNA: TGTGCCAGCAGCTTCATTTCAGGGATGAACACTGAAGCTTTCTTT. The rearrangement links TRBV7-9 to TRBJ1-1, with D tentatively TRBD1 (5 bases). The CDR3 consists of 15 residues. Between the trimmed V and J ends, which lost 3 bases and 0 bases, there was a span of 11 bases. Germline V gives CDR1 SEHNR, CDR2 FQNEAQ (reference sequence).

The V call is TRBV5-6, the J call TRBJ2-7, with D unresolved. CDR1 is SGHDT, CDR2 YYEEEE, per germline. The CDR3 runs to 13 residues. Trimming stripped 2 bases from V and 5 bases from J, with 11 bases between. CDR3 DNA sequence: TGTGCCAGCAGCTTAGAGGCTCGGGACGAGCAGTACTTC. It is translated as CASSLEARDEQYF.

The CDR3 here is CASSFDGDGELFF. In DNA, the CDR3 is TGTGCCAGCAGCTTTGACGGTGACGGGGAGCTGTTTTTT. The V and J genes are TRBV5-6 and TRBJ2-2; no clear D. V lost 2 bases, J lost 7 bases, and 9 bases lay in between. The CDR3 sequence is 13 residues long. Germline V gene lookup returns CDR1 SGHDT and CDR2 YYEEEE.

The V and J genes are TRBV7-8 and TRBJ1-2; 7 bases line up with TRBD1. The CDR3 has 15 residues. V lost 5 bases to trimming and J lost 4 bases; unmatched junction nucleotides: 10. Germline-derived CDR1 and CDR2 are SGHVS and FQNEAQ. This CDR3 reads CASSPLMGQPYGYTF. CDR3 sequence (DNA): TGTGCCAGCAGCCCCCTTATGGGACAGCCCTATGGCTACACCTTC. Looking up the rest from reference TRBV7-8 and TRBJ1-2 gives the full variable domain: GAGVSQSPRYKVAKRGQDVALRCDPISGHVSLFWYQQALGQGPEFLTYFQNEAQLDKSGLPSDRFFAERPEGSVSTLKIQRTQQEDSAVYLCASSPLMGQPYGYTFGSGTRLTVV.

The rearrangement joins TRBV5-4 to TRBJ2-1, with 9 bases matching TRBD2. CDR1 is SGHNT and CDR2 is YYREEE in the germline V gene (reference sequence). V gave up 3 bases and J gave up 4 bases; unmatched junction bases: 11. The CDR3 runs 17 residues. The CDR3: CASSSISAGGPYNEQFF. The CDR3 DNA reads TGTGCCAGCAGCTCCATCTCGGCGGGAGGGCCTTACAATGAGCAGTTCTTC. The full variable domain, its missing parts supplied by reference TRBV5-4 and TRBJ2-1, is ETGVTQSPTHLIKTRGQQVTLRCSSQSGHNTVSWYQQALGQGPQFIFQYYREEENGRGNFPPRFSGLQFPNYSSELNVNALELDDSALYLCASSSISAGGPYNEQFFGPGTRLTVL.

This chain joins TRBV28 and TRBJ2-7; TRBD1 matches at 7 bases. With V trimmed by 8 bases and J by 6 bases, 13 bases remained unmatched. CDR1 MDHEN and CDR2 SYDVKM come from the germline V gene. The CDR3 has 14 residues. CDR3 region: CASGLVGGPAEQYF. The CDR3 nucleotides are TGTGCCAGCGGCCTCGTAGGGGGCCCGGCCGAGCAGTACTTC.

V is TRBV5-1 and J is TRBJ2-1; D unresolved. Per germline, CDR1 SGHRS and CDR2 YFSETQ. With 2 bases removed from V and 9 bases from J, the gap between germline ends came to 6 bases. The CDR3 runs to 11 residues. CDR3 loop: CASSLSGEQFF. CDR3 DNA: TGCGCCAGCAGCTTATCGGGTGAGCAGTTCTTC.

This rearrangement joins TRBV13 to TRBJ1-2, with D maybe TRBD1 (5 bases). V lost 5 bases and J lost 8, with 9 bases in between. The CDR3 extends over 11 amino acids. Germline loops: CDR1 PRHDT, CDR2 FYEKMQ (reference sequence). The CDR3, as DNA: TGTGCCAGCAGCCGCAGGGAAGGCTACACCTTC. Its translation: CASSRREGYTF. The whole variable domain, remainder taken from reference TRBV13 and TRBJ1-2, is AAGVIQSPRHLIKEKRETATLKCYPIPRHDTVYWYQQGPGQDPQFLISFYEKMQSDKGSIPDRFSAQQFSDYHSELNMSSLELGDSALYFCASSRREGYTFGSGTRLTVV.

This clone was counted a single time. The rearrangement uses TRBV9 and TRBJ2-2; D not certain. The V gene's germline CDR1 is SGDLS and CDR2 YYNGEE. This CDR3 is 14 amino acids long. V lost 4 bases and J lost 4, with 11 bases in between. The CDR3 reads CASSPPTRTGELFF. The CDR3 nucleotides read TGTGCCAGCAGCCCTCCGACCCGCACCGGGGAGCTGTTTTTT.